These 15 T cell receptor beta chains originate from one sample sequenced in a study of regulatory T cells in long-lasting Graves disease. CDR3-region Arm-PCR and iRepertoire HTBI primers produced the TCR beta libraries. One entry per CDR3 protein results from TCRdb running MiXCR on the multiplex PCR reads. Found here are about 400,000 distinct CDR3 sequences, about a fifth of them singletons; the top ten hold less than 25%. The time point: persistent/refractory GD, antithyroid drugs over 5 years with positive TRAb. PBMC-derived RNA was used for the TCR library. Sequenced material: peripheral blood mononuclear cells (PBMCs), taken when the disease was refractory, from a patient treated with antithyroid drugs. Receptors were obtained from a female donor with Graves disease.

This clonotype has a handful of counts. This chain joins TRBV19 and TRBJ1-1; D gene ambiguous. The V gene's germline CDR1 is LNHDA and CDR2 SQIVND (reference sequence). Trimming left V 3 bases short and J 0 bases short, with 11 bases between. The CDR3 has 15 residues. CDR3 sequence reads: CASSIPASMNTEAFF. In nucleotides, the CDR3 is TGTGCCAGTAGTATTCCCGCCAGCATGAACACTGAAGCTTTCTTT.

This clonotype occurred a few times. Relative to the germline gene, one junction end is altered; a read error may explain this. This sequence joins TRBV7-9 and TRBJ2-7; D possibly corresponds to TRBD1 (5 bases). The germline CDR1 and CDR2 sequences are SEHNR and FQNEAQ (reference sequence). This CDR3 spans 13 amino acids. CDR3 nucleotides: TGTGCCATCAGCAAGGGGCCCCTTGGCGAGCAGTACTTC. This gives the protein CAISKGPLGEQYF. Drawing the rest from reference TRBV7-9 and TRBJ2-7, the complete variable domain is DTGVSQNPRHKITKRGQNVTFRCDPISEHNRLYWYRQTLGQGPEFLTYFQNEAQLEKSRLLSDRFSAERPKGSFSTLEIQRTEQGDSAMYLCAISKGPLGEQYFGPGTRLTVT.

This clonotype showed up many times. The rearrangement uses TRBV6-1 and TRBJ1-1, with 7 positions matching TRBD1. V shed 9 bases, J shed 6 bases, and the junction held 10 bases outside the gene matches. The germline CDR1 and CDR2 sequences are MNHNS and SASEGT. The CDR3 has 13 residues. CDR3 nucleotide sequence: TGTGCCAGTAGACAGGGAGGTGGAGCTGAAGCTTTCTTT. Translated, it gives CASRQGGGAEAFF.

The genes are TRBV28 and TRBJ1-6; unclear D gene. Trimming stripped 3 bases from V and 5 bases from J, with 8 bases between. Germline V gene sequence: CDR1 MDHEN, CDR2 SYDVKM. The CDR3 is 14 amino acids. CDR3 DNA: TGTGCCAGCAGTTTGGGAAGGGATAATTCACCCCTCCACTTT. Protein sequence: CASSLGRDNSPLHF.

This clonotype showed up just a few times. The rearrangement joins TRBV10-3 to TRBJ1-6; 8 positions agree with TRBD1. V shed 10 bases and J 9 bases; nucleotides not matched to a gene: 8. The CDR3 covers 13 residues. The germline gives CDR1 ENHRY, CDR2 SYGVKD. DNA for the CDR3: TGTGCCACCGCGGGACAGGAGACTTCACCCCTCCACTTT. Translation: CATAGQETSPLHF.

With regard to this clonotype: One base away lies a much larger clone, so this may be a sequencing read error. J is TRBJ1-1 and V is TRBV11-3; D gene unclear. Trimming shortened V by 5 bases and J by 1 base, and 14 bases separated the two germline ends. The germline V gene has CDR1 SGHNT and CDR2 YENEEA. The length of the CDR3 is 15 residues. CDR3 bases: TGTGCCAGCAGCCTCCCCTATTCTCCGAACACTGAAGCTTTCTTT. This sequence encodes CASSLPYSPNTEAFF.

This clonotype was observed a few times. J is TRBJ1-5 and V is TRBV19, with a possible D match to TRBD1 (5 bases). Germline CDR1 reads LNHDA; CDR2 reads SQIVND (reference sequence). The CDR3 is 15 amino acids. The ends were cut back, 8 bases at V and 2 bases at J, with 16 bases in the middle. The CDR3 reads CASRSRARGNQPQHF. CDR3 DNA sequence: TGTGCCAGTCGGAGCAGGGCTCGAGGCAATCAGCCCCAGCATTTT. The full variable domain, in which reference TRBV19 and TRBJ1-5 provide the parts outside the CDR3, is DGGITQSPKYLFRKEGQNVTLSCEQNLNHDAMYWYRQDPGQGLRLIYYSQIVNDFQKGDIAEGYSVSREKKESFPLTVTSAQKNPTAFYLCASRSRARGNQPQHFGDGTRLSIL.

This clonotype has only one observation. A much more abundant neighbour one base away suggests this may be a read error. The rearrangement joins TRBV12-3 or TRBV12-4 to TRBJ2-2; D may be TRBD2 (5 bases). This CDR3 has 12 amino acids. CDR3 loop: CASKLGTGELSF. CDR3 bases: TGTGCCAGCAAGTTGGGCACCGGGGAGCTGTCTTTT.

The genes are TRBV4-1 and TRBJ2-2; D is ambiguous. The CDR3 runs 16 residues. Trimming stripped 0 bases from V and 0 bases from J, with 8 bases between. Germline-derived CDR1 and CDR2 are MGHRA and YSYEKL. In nucleotides, the CDR3 is TGCGCCAGCAGCCAAGAAAGGGCAGCGAACACCGGGGAGCTGTTTTTT. This translates into CASSQERAANTGELFF.

This clonotype was recorded a few times. The chain uses TRBV6-4 and TRBJ1-6, with D possibly matching TRBD1 (5 bases). CDR3 length: 13 amino acids. The germline gives CDR1 MRHNA, CDR2 SNTAGT. Trimming took 3 bases from V and 9 from J, leaving 9 bases between them. This chain's CDR3 is CASSDSGTSPLHF. The CDR3 bases are TGTGCCAGCAGTGATAGTGGGACTTCACCCCTCCACTTT.

The chain employs TRBV29-1 and TRBJ2-4, with 7 bases matching TRBD1. The CDR3 totals 12 residues. After removal of 6 bases from V and 7 bases from J, the junction contained 6 bases not matched to a gene. Germline CDR1 is SQVTM and CDR2 is ANQGSEA. The CDR3 here is CSVTKTGNIQYF. The DNA for the CDR3 is TGCAGCGTCACCAAGACAGGGAACATTCAGTACTTC.

The chain is built from TRBV12-3 or TRBV12-4 and TRBJ2-4; TRBD2 aligns across 11 bases. The CDR3 length is 16 residues. Trimming cost V 4 bases and J 4 bases; bases outside gene matches: 6. In DNA, the CDR3 is TGTGCCAGCAGTTCCAGGACTAGCGGGCCGAAAAACATTCAGTACTTC. Amino acids: CASSSRTSGPKNIQYF.

This clonotype was found many times. This chain connects TRBV2 to TRBJ1-2; unclear D gene. Germline V CDR1 and CDR2: SNHLY, FYNNEI. Deletions cut 9 bases from V and 6 bases from J, with 14 bases between. The CDR3 totals 12 residues. This chain's CDR3 is CASSGSFHGYTF. In DNA form, the CDR3 reads TGTGCCAGTAGCGGGAGTTTTCATGGCTACACCTTC.

V gene TRBV11-2 combines with J gene TRBJ2-7; D not resolved. Germline CDR1 reads SGHAT; CDR2 reads FQNNGV. The CDR3 spans 12 residues. V was shortened by 3 bases and J by 7 bases, with 10 bases between the two germline ends. In DNA form, the CDR3 reads TGTGCCAGCAGCTTCTCACCAGAAGAGCAGTACTTC. Translated, it gives CASSFSPEEQYF.

The rearrangement links TRBV20-1 to TRBJ2-1; 9 bases are a match to TRBD1. Germline CDR1 DFQATT, CDR2 SNEGSKA (reference sequence). The ends lost 6 bases at V and 8 bases at J; junction bases unmatched: 14. The CDR3 totals 15 residues. The CDR3 protein is CSAYSGTGNIDEQFF. DNA for the CDR3: TGCAGTGCCTATTCCGGGACAGGGAATATCGATGAGCAGTTCTTC.